The 8 T cell receptor beta chains below all came from one sample that was sequenced in a study of blood T cell repertoires in COVID-19. The method was immunoSEQ multiplex PCR; TCRdb's version includes in-frame clones alone and lacks a portion of them. The data hold some 140,000 clones, with roughly 76% observed a single time. The sequencing sample was made of peripheral blood. Every receptor here comes from an older man with acute or convalescent COVID-19.

The V gene is TRBV28, the J gene TRBJ1-1; a weak D match, TRBD1 (6 bases). This CDR3 region has 14 residues. Germline V gene lookup returns CDR1 MDHEN and CDR2 SYDVKM. Between the trimmed V and J ends, which lost 7 bases and 1 base, there was a span of 13 bases. The CDR3 region has the DNA TGTGCCAGCACCATAACCAGGGGGAACACTGAAGCTTTCTTT. Its protein product is CASTITRGNTEAFF. Full variable domain (rest looked up from reference TRBV28 and TRBJ1-1): DVKVTQSSRYLVKRTGEKVFLECVQDMDHENMFWYRQDPGLGLRLIYFSYDVKMKEKGDIPEGYSVSREKKERFSLILESASTNQTSMYLCASTITRGNTEAFFGQGTRLTVV.

The gene calls are TRBV25-1 and TRBJ2-5; a possible D gene is TRBD1 (5 bases). CDR3 length: 14 amino acids. The germline V gene has CDR1 MGHDK and CDR2 SYGVNS. V was shortened by 3 bases and J by 1 base, with 9 bases between the two germline ends. The CDR3 nucleotides are TGTGCCAGCAGTGACGACAGATCCCAAGAGACCCAGTACTTC. It codes for CASSDDRSQETQYF.

This clone was recorded only once. The chain is built from TRBV5-5 and TRBJ1-2; 7 bases are a match to TRBD1. The CDR3 extends over 14 amino acids. Germline values: CDR1 SGHKS, CDR2 YYEKEE (reference sequence). V gave up 2 bases and J gave up 6 bases; unmatched junction bases: 7. This CDR3 reads CASSLTGDNNGYTF. The CDR3 DNA is TGTGCCAGCAGCTTAACAGGGGATAATAATGGCTACACCTTC.

The chain links TRBV5-1 to TRBJ1-4, with D unresolved. Per the germline V gene, CDR1 is SGHRS and CDR2 is YFSETQ. V was clipped by 2 bases and J by 7 bases, with 9 bases between them. CDR3 length: 13 amino acids. The CDR3 DNA reads as TGCGCCAGCAGCTTAAGCCCCACTGAAAAACTGTTTTTT. The encoded protein is CASSLSPTEKLFF.

The chain joins TRBV30 to TRBJ2-1; 10 bases line up with TRBD2. With 5 bases clipped from V and 2 bases from J, the junction kept 6 bases outside the gene matches. CDR3 length equals 15 residues. Germline V gene data show CDR1 as GTSNPN and CDR2 as SVGIG (reference sequence). Here the CDR3 DNA reads TGTGCCTGGCAAAATCTAGCGGGGGCCTACAATGAGCAGTTCTTC. Its translation is CAWQNLAGAYNEQFF.

This CDR3 is CASSVGTGSYEQYF. DNA of the CDR3: TGTGCCAGCTCCGTGGGGACAGGGTCGTACGAGCAGTACTTC. This chain links TRBV18 with TRBJ2-7; 9 bases agree with TRBD1. V dropped 6 bases and J dropped 4; count of bases not matched to a gene: 7. CDR3 length equals 14 residues. From germline, CDR1 is KGHSH and CDR2 LQKENI. Drawing the rest from reference TRBV18 and TRBJ2-7, the complete variable domain is NAGVMQNPRHLVRRRGQEARLRCSPMKGHSHVYWYRQLPEEGLKFMVYLQKENIIDESGMPKERFSAEFPKEGPSILRIQQVVRGDSAAYFCASSVGTGSYEQYFGPGTRLTVT.

A few counts support this clone. This CDR3 is CASSLERSNQPQHF. CDR3 bases: TGTGCCAGCAGCCTAGAGAGAAGCAATCAGCCCCAGCATTTT. The V and J genes are TRBV7-2 and TRBJ1-5; D not resolved. The CDR3 extends over 14 amino acids. V lost 5 bases and J lost 1, with 9 bases in between. CDR1 SGHTA and CDR2 FQGNSA come from the germline V gene.

V usage is TRBV6-5 and J usage is TRBJ2-6, with D uncertain. Germline V gives CDR1 MNHEY, CDR2 SVGAGI. The CDR3 is made up of 15 amino acids. V was clipped by 6 bases and J by 0 bases, with 9 bases between them. The CDR3 region has the DNA TGTGCCAGCAGACTCACGTCCTCTGGGGCCAACGTCCTGACTTTC. Its protein product is CASRLTSSGANVLTF.